This T cell receptor (beta chain) derives from a study of OX40 agonist ivuxolimab in advanced cancers. Study summary: From about 20 to 79 years was the age range, with a mean of about 54 years, and around 84% were male. Overall study results and limits: In a subset of nonresponders, normalized T-cell clonal expansion was also low. Both blood CD4+ and CD8+ T cells showed clonal growth by week 6 at 0.1 to 3.0 mg/kg.

Assay used: immunoSEQ multiplex PCR; TCRdb lists only in-frame clones, some missing. This sample has 85,000 to 100,000 clones; around 94% occur once, and the top ten carry around 0.17%. With 1 base removed from V and 0 bases from J, the gap between germline ends came to 9 bases. The V gene's germline CDR1 is SGHRS and CDR2 YFSETQ. This CDR3 has 15 amino acids. In regard to this clone: The antigen remains undetermined.

This clonotype originated in an adult with an advanced solid tumor such as melanoma, head and neck, liver or kidney cancer. The gene calls are TRBV5-1 and TRBJ2-3, with D possibly TRBD2 on 5 matching bases. This specimen was CD4+ or CD8+ T cells sorted from blood, taken in a trial of the OX40 agonist ivuxolimab. The CDR3 region is CASSLNPGSTDTQYF. Written as DNA, the CDR3 is TGCGCCAGCAGCTTGAATCCGGGAAGCACAGATACGCAGTATTTT.